Following are 4 T cell receptor beta chains from one sample sequenced in a study of cytomegalovirus exposure and HLA in healthy donors (dated by TCRdb to 2017 to 2019). Library preparation employed the immunoSEQ multiplex PCR assay. For the multiplex PCR, a mixture combining 60 forward primers for TCR Vbeta segments and 13 reverse primers for TCR Jbeta segments was used. TCRdb re-hosts the immuneACCESS table, in-frame sequences only. Its copies lack some clones; in the studies checked, an unresolved V gene accounts for under half of them, and the cause for the rest is not known. The sample table contains fewer than 250,000 clones; only one count was recorded for 77% of them. The biggest ten clones account for approximately 2.1% of the sample. Material: PBMCs. The source of these receptors is a woman in her 30s in good health and CMV-seropositive.

V and J are TRBV19 and TRBJ2-7; the D is unclear. Per the germline V gene, CDR1 is LNHDA and CDR2 is SQIVND (reference sequence). Trimming stripped 3 bases from V and 2 bases from J, with 8 bases between. The CDR3 is made up of 13 amino acids. The CDR3 DNA follows: TGTGCCAGTAGTATTAGCCGAACCTACGAGCAGTACTTC. It translates to CASSISRTYEQYF.

The CDR3 region is CAAPAGYNEQFF. CDR3 bases: TGTGCCGCGCCAGCGGGGTACAATGAGCAGTTCTTC. V and J are TRBV30 and TRBJ2-1; TRBD2 aligns across 7 bases. CDR1 and CDR2 from the germline V gene are GTSNPN and SVGIG (reference sequence). The length of the CDR3 is 12 residues. Trimming at V came to 8 bases and at J to 4 bases, leaving 5 bases not matched to a gene.

This clone appeared a few times. The chain recombines TRBV9 with TRBJ2-3, with 7 bases aligning to TRBD2. The V and J ends lost 0 bases and 6 bases, in that order; junction bases with no gene match: 19. The CDR3 extends over 19 amino acids. From germline, CDR1 is SGDLS and CDR2 YYNGEE. Written as DNA, the CDR3 is TGTGCCAGCAGCGTAGGGGGAGTTGGTGGGAGGGCCCTCCGGGATACGCAGTATTTT. It is translated as CASSVGGVGGRALRDTQYF.

The J gene is TRBJ1-5, the V gene TRBV9; 9 positions match TRBD1. Germline values: CDR1 SGDLS, CDR2 YYNGEE. V was clipped by 4 bases and J by 6 bases; unmatched bases: 2. This CDR3 region has 13 residues. The CDR3 DNA sequence: TGTGCCAGCAGCCGGACAGGGGTTCAGCCCCAGCATTTT. It encodes CASSRTGVQPQHF.